These 30 T cell receptor beta chains were all obtained from the same sample, sequenced in a study of Ad26.COV2.S vaccination and SARS-CoV-2 variants (dated by TCRdb to the early 2020s). The intended sense of this specimen's treatment or condition label: approximately 18 received Ad26.COV2.S at low or high dose, single or two shots; 5 received placebo; per-sample allocation not given. For vaccine and placebo recipients, the sequenced repertoires came from samples collected on day 63 after the first injection. Libraries were built with the immunoSEQ multiplex PCR assay. Held by TCRdb, this immuneACCESS table contains in-frame sequences only and omits some clones. Under half of the omission traces to an unresolved V gene where checked; the cause of the rest is unknown. Present in this sample are 300,000 to 350,000 clones, roughly nine tenths of which were seen just once. Jointly, the top ten make up about 5% of the sample.

Here the sequenced sample was peripheral blood, taken in a trial of Ad26.COV2.S vaccine versus placebo. The receptor source for this set is a person between 18 and 60 years old who received the Ad26.COV2.S COVID-19 vaccine or a placebo.

J is TRBJ2-1 and V is TRBV18; weak D call: TRBD2 (6 bases). The CDR3 extends over 13 amino acids. Trimming shortened V by 1 base and J by 8 bases, and 9 bases separated the two germline ends. The germline V gene has CDR1 KGHSH and CDR2 LQKENI. The CDR3, as DNA: TGTGCCAGCTCACCACGGGGGGAAGATGAGCAGTTCTTC. As protein: CASSPRGEDEQFF. The full variable domain, with the rest looked up from reference TRBV18 and TRBJ2-1, is NAGVMQNPRHLVRRRGQEARLRCSPMKGHSHVYWYRQLPEEGLKFMVYLQKENIIDESGMPKERFSAEFPKEGPSILRIQQVVRGDSAAYFCASSPRGEDEQFFGPGTRLTVL.

V and J are TRBV27 and TRBJ1-1; D is ambiguous. With 6 bases removed from V and 0 bases from J, the gap between germline ends came to 14 bases. The germline V gene encodes CDR1 MNHEY and CDR2 SMNVEV (reference sequence). The length of the CDR3 is 15 residues. The CDR3 DNA sequence: TGTGCCAGCAGGGGTGGATCACACATGAACACTGAAGCTTTCTTT. Its protein product is CASRGGSHMNTEAFF.

The V and J genes are TRBV4-1 and TRBJ1-1; D not resolved. V lost 0 bases and J lost 4, with 9 bases in between. The CDR3 covers 14 residues. From germline, CDR1 is MGHRA and CDR2 YSYEKL. CDR3 bases: TGCGCCAGCAGCCAAGAGGATGGGAGCACTGAAGCTTTCTTT. Translating gives CASSQEDGSTEAFF.

V usage is TRBV11-2 and J usage is TRBJ1-1, with 9 bases that match TRBD1. The CDR3 contains 16 residues. The germline V gene encodes CDR1 SGHAT and CDR2 FQNNGV. V trimming: 5 bases; J trimming: 4 bases; junction bases outside the gene matches: 11. CDR3 DNA: TGTGCCAGCAGCCGACTACGGGGACAGGGCGTCACTGAAGCTTTCTTT. Translation gives CASSRLRGQGVTEAFF.

The chain couples TRBV14 to TRBJ2-7; 9 bases fit TRBD2. Per the germline V gene, CDR1 is SGHDN and CDR2 is FVKESK. Germline trimming cut 1 base from V and 4 bases from J; bases unmatched to any gene: 14. The CDR3 length is 18 residues. CDR3: CASSQGRVSAGGEYEQYF. Here the CDR3 DNA reads TGTGCCAGCAGCCAAGGCCGCGTATCAGCGGGGGGCGAGTACGAGCAGTACTTC.

The chain joins TRBV4-3 to TRBJ1-5; TRBD1 might be the D (6 bases). Per the germline V gene, CDR1 is LGHNA and CDR2 is YSLEER. V lost 3 bases to trimming and J lost 4 bases, with 10 bases between them. CDR3 length: 14 residues. CDR3 protein: CASSQVTGNQPQHF. CDR3 nucleotide sequence: TGCGCCAGCAGCCAGGTCACAGGGAATCAGCCCCAGCATTTT.

This clone was observed a few times. Other DNA sequences in the sample encode the same CDR3. The chain combines TRBV28 with TRBJ1-1, with a tentative D call TRBD1 (5 bases). The V end lost 5 bases, the J end lost 2 bases, and 9 bases lay between the germline ends. Germline V gene sequence: CDR1 MDHEN, CDR2 SYDVKM. This CDR3 has 13 amino acids. The CDR3 protein is CASSLTGNTEAFF. CDR3 DNA: TGTGCCAGCAGTCTTACAGGCAACACTGAAGCTTTCTTT.

The gene calls are TRBV4-3 and TRBJ1-2; D may be TRBD1 (6 bases). This CDR3 spans 14 amino acids. V shed 0 bases and J shed 6 bases, with 11 bases lying between them. Germline V gene sequence: CDR1 LGHNA, CDR2 YSLEER. Here the CDR3 reads CASSQDQSGDGYTF. Here the CDR3 DNA reads TGCGCCAGCAGCCAAGACCAATCAGGGGATGGCTACACCTTC.

On this clone: Different DNA sequences within this sample yield the same CDR3. The CDR3 loop reads CASSLTGASNQPQHF. Written as DNA, the CDR3 is TGTGCCAGCAGCCTGACAGGGGCCAGCAATCAGCCCCAGCATTTT. The chain employs TRBV7-9 and TRBJ1-5; 8 bases agree with TRBD1. Unmatched junction bases numbered 4, after V lost 5 bases and J lost 1 base. Germline V gene data show CDR1 as SEHNR and CDR2 as FQNEAQ (reference sequence). The CDR3 length is 15 residues. Looking up the rest from reference TRBV7-9 and TRBJ1-5 gives the full variable domain: DTGVSQNPRHKITKRGQNVTFRCDPISEHNRLYWYRQTLGQGPEFLTYFQNEAQLEKSRLLSDRFSAERPKGSFSTLEIQRTEQGDSAMYLCASSLTGASNQPQHFGDGTRLSIL.

This chain links TRBV6-5 with TRBJ2-7; either TRBD1 or TRBD2 may fit D (6 bases each). The CDR3 sequence is 14 residues long. Germline-derived CDR1 and CDR2 are MNHEY and SVGAGI. V dropped 7 bases and J dropped 4 bases, with 17 bases sitting between them. CDR3 coding DNA: TGTGCCAGCAATACAGGGACTCTGAGTTACGAGCAGTACTTC. It specifies CASNTGTLSYEQYF.

The J gene is TRBJ2-5, the V gene TRBV19, with D perhaps TRBD1 or TRBD2 (5 bases each). Trimming took off 7 bases at V and 5 bases at J, with 14 bases between the two ends. There are 13 residues in the CDR3. Germline assignment: CDR1 LNHDA and CDR2 SQIVND (reference sequence). CDR3 protein: CASKGPVKETQYF. In nucleotides, the CDR3 is TGTGCCAGTAAGGGACCGGTGAAGGAGACCCAGTACTTC.

This chain uses TRBV12-3 or TRBV12-4 with TRBJ1-2; D is perhaps TRBD1 (6 bases). Trimming left V 6 bases short and J 8 bases short, with 16 bases between. CDR3 length: 13 amino acids. The CDR3 protein is CASRTTGTGGYTF. The DNA for the CDR3 is TGTGCCAGCAGAACTACAGGGACGGGGGGCTACACCTTC.

The chain combines TRBV13 with TRBJ2-5, with D possibly matching TRBD1 (6 bases). The germline gives CDR1 PRHDT, CDR2 FYEKMQ (reference sequence). Deletions cut 1 base from V and 2 bases from J, with 20 bases between. This CDR3 is 18 amino acids long. The CDR3, as DNA: TGTGCCAGCAGCTTAGACCTTTTCCTAGGGGGAGATCAAGAGACCCAGTACTTC. It specifies CASSLDLFLGGDQETQYF.

The chain combines TRBV5-5 with TRBJ2-1; D is tentatively TRBD1 or TRBD2 (5 bases each). Germline V gene lookup returns CDR1 SGHKS and CDR2 YYEKEE (reference sequence). With 4 bases removed from V and 12 bases from J, the gap between germline ends came to 17 bases. This CDR3 is built from 13 residues. The CDR3 coding sequence is TGTGCCAGCAGCGACGGGACCTCCGGGGTGCAGTTCTTC. It codes for CASSDGTSGVQFF.

V gene TRBV28 combines with J gene TRBJ1-6; D may be TRBD1 (5 bases). This CDR3 is 16 amino acids long. Trimming pared 4 bases from V and 5 bases from J, leaving 15 bases between. Germline V gene sequence: CDR1 MDHEN, CDR2 SYDVKM. In DNA form, the CDR3 reads TGTGCCAGCAGTTGGAATTACGGGGCCGATAATTCACCCCTCCACTTT. Protein: CASSWNYGADNSPLHF.

V and J are TRBV5-1 and TRBJ1-2; 7 bases fit TRBD1. After removal of 2 bases from V and 1 base from J, the junction contained 5 bases not matched to a gene. The CDR3 has 15 residues. Germline V gives CDR1 SGHRS, CDR2 YFSETQ. CDR3: CASSLGGGDNYGYTF. The CDR3 DNA reads TGCGCCAGCAGCTTAGGAGGGGGCGATAACTATGGCTACACCTTC.

The chain joins TRBV9 to TRBJ1-6; tentatively, D is TRBD1 (5 bases). The CDR3 loop spans 13 amino acids. In germline, CDR1 is SGDLS, CDR2 YYNGEE. Trimming left V 3 bases short and J 6 bases short, with 7 bases between. The CDR3 region is CASSGGGNSPLHF. CDR3 DNA sequence: TGTGCCAGCAGCGGCGGGGGTAATTCACCCCTCCACTTT.

The genes are TRBV7-9 and TRBJ2-1; TRBD1 aligns across 8 bases. CDR1 and CDR2 from the germline V gene are SEHNR and FQNEAQ (reference sequence). The CDR3 is 14 amino acids. J lost 6 bases, V lost 4 bases, and 5 bases had no gene match. The CDR3 loop reads CASSSGQGGNEQFF. The CDR3 nucleotides are TGTGCCAGCAGCTCAGGACAGGGCGGCAATGAGCAGTTCTTC.

The chain has TRBV6-5 and TRBJ1-1, with 8 bases identical to TRBD1. This CDR3 contains 15 residues. Germline CDR1 reads MNHEY; CDR2 reads SVGAGI. V dropped 5 bases and J dropped 5; count of bases not matched to a gene: 10. CDR3 sequence: CASSPDREGGTEAFF. CDR3 DNA: TGTGCCAGCAGTCCGGACAGGGAGGGCGGGACTGAAGCTTTCTTT.

The V and J genes are TRBV19 and TRBJ2-7; the match to TRBD2 covers 8 bases. CDR1 is LNHDA, CDR2 SQIVND, per germline (reference sequence). The CDR3 length is 15 residues. V lost 3 bases and J lost 4; bases outside the gene matches: 8. As DNA, the CDR3 is TGTGCCAGTAGTATTGATGTAGCGGGGTCGTACGAGCAGTACTTC. It specifies CASSIDVAGSYEQYF.

To note about this clone: Distinct nucleotide sequences in the sample also encode this CDR3. V usage is TRBV11-2 and J usage is TRBJ1-1, with D perhaps TRBD1 (5 bases). Trimming left V 5 bases short and J 0 bases short, with 16 bases between. Germline V gives CDR1 SGHAT, CDR2 FQNNGV. The CDR3 is made up of 16 amino acids. CDR3 protein: CASSLTSGRVNTEAFF. CDR3 bases: TGTGCCAGCAGCCTCACATCGGGGCGGGTGAACACTGAAGCTTTCTTT. The variable domain in full, with the rest retrieved from reference TRBV11-2 and TRBJ1-1, is EAGVAQSPRYKIIEKRQSVAFWCNPISGHATLYWYQQILGQGPKLLIQFQNNGVVDDSQLPKDRFSAERLKGVDSTLKIQPAKLEDSAVYLCASSLTSGRVNTEAFFGQGTRLTVV.

The chain links TRBV2 to TRBJ1-1; TRBD1 matches 7 bases. Germline CDR1 is SNHLY and CDR2 is FYNNEI. V trimming: 4 bases; J trimming: 1 base; junction bases outside the gene matches: 6. The CDR3 is 15 amino acids. This CDR3 is CASSVSGTENTEAFF. The CDR3 bases are TGTGCCAGCAGTGTTTCCGGGACAGAGAACACTGAAGCTTTCTTT.

The chain recombines TRBV5-1 with TRBJ2-5; 12 bases map to TRBD2. The CDR3 runs to 15 residues. Germline V lookup: CDR1 SGHRS, CDR2 YFSETQ. V lost 4 bases to trimming and J lost 4 bases; unmatched junction nucleotides: 5. CDR3 in amino acids: CASSAQLAGGETQYF. The CDR3 region has the DNA TGCGCCAGCAGCGCCCAACTAGCGGGAGGAGAGACCCAGTACTTC. Looking up the rest from reference TRBV5-1 and TRBJ2-5 gives the full variable domain: KAGVTQTPRYLIKTRGQQVTLSCSPISGHRSVSWYQQTPGQGLQFLFEYFSETQRNKGNFPGRFSGRQFSNSRSEMNVSTLELGDSALYLCASSAQLAGGETQYFGPGTRLLVL.

This chain connects TRBV19 to TRBJ1-2; no firm D call. Trimming stripped 5 bases from V and 4 bases from J, with 8 bases between. The CDR3 is 12 residues long. Per germline, CDR1 LNHDA and CDR2 SQIVND (reference sequence). The CDR3: CASSQERYGYTF. Here the CDR3 DNA reads TGTGCCAGTAGTCAGGAACGCTATGGCTACACCTTC.

V gene TRBV27 combines with J gene TRBJ2-7; possible D gene TRBD2, 5 bases. V lost 11 bases, J lost 6 bases, and 20 bases lay in between. This CDR3 is built from 13 residues. Germline CDR1 and CDR2: MNHEY and SMNVEV (reference sequence). This CDR3 is CAAGSGLQGEQYF. CDR3 DNA sequence: TGTGCCGCCGGCAGCGGTCTCCAAGGCGAGCAGTACTTC.

The chain is built from TRBV7-9 and TRBJ2-5; D is unclear. The germline CDR1 and CDR2 sequences are SEHNR and FQNEAQ (reference sequence). The CDR3 spans 15 residues. V lost 5 bases and J 2 bases, leaving 15 bases between the germline ends. CDR3 DNA: TGTGCCAGCAGCCCGAGTTACAGCCTTCAAGAGACCCAGTACTTC. Translation gives CASSPSYSLQETQYF. Drawing the rest from reference TRBV7-9 and TRBJ2-5, the complete variable domain is DTGVSQNPRHKITKRGQNVTFRCDPISEHNRLYWYRQTLGQGPEFLTYFQNEAQLEKSRLLSDRFSAERPKGSFSTLEIQRTEQGDSAMYLCASSPSYSLQETQYFGPGTRLLVL.

CDR3 coding DNA: TGTGCCAGCAGCCAAGGGTGGGACAGGGGAGATGAAGGCTACACCTTC. This gives the protein CASSQGWDRGDEGYTF. The chain uses TRBV3-1 (or the pseudogene TRBV3-2) and TRBJ1-2; 10 bases map to TRBD1. This CDR3 contains 16 residues. Germline V gene lookup returns CDR1 LGHDT and CDR2 YNNKEL (reference sequence). V shed 1 base and J 8 bases; nucleotides not matched to a gene: 10.

V usage is TRBV28 and J usage is TRBJ2-3; 8 bases fit TRBD1. Trimming removed 5 bases from V and 6 bases from J; junction bases left unmatched: 4. CDR3 size: 13 residues. Germline V gene sequence: CDR1 MDHEN, CDR2 SYDVKM. This CDR3 is CASSHTGGDTQYF. The CDR3, as DNA: TGTGCCAGCAGTCACACAGGGGGTGATACGCAGTATTTT.

The rearrangement joins TRBV12-5 to TRBJ1-1, with D perhaps TRBD1 (5 bases). CDR1 is LGHNT and CDR2 is FRNRAP in the germline V gene. The CDR3 contains 15 residues. V lost 5 bases and J lost 3, with 16 bases in between. CDR3 DNA: TGTGCTAGTGGTCCAACAACAGGTATCGACACTGAAGCTTTCTTT. Protein: CASGPTTGIDTEAFF.

V gene TRBV5-6 combines with J gene TRBJ1-2, with TRBD1 identical over 9 bases. This CDR3 has 14 amino acids. Germline trimming cut 4 bases from V and 8 bases from J; bases unmatched to any gene: 9. The germline V gene has CDR1 SGHDT and CDR2 YYEEEE. CDR3 sequence (DNA): TGTGCCAGCAGCCTAGGGACAGGGTGGAACGGCTACACCTTC. Amino acids: CASSLGTGWNGYTF.